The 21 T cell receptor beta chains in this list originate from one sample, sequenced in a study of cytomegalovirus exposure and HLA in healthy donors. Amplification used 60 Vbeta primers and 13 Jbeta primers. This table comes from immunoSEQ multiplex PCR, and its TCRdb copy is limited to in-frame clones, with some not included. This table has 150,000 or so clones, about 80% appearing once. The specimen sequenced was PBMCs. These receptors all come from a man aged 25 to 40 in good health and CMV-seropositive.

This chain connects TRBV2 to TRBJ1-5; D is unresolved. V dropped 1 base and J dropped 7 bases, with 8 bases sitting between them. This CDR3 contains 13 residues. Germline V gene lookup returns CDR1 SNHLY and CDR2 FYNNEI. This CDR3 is CASSEGQRQPQHF. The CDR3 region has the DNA TGTGCCAGCAGTGAAGGGCAAAGACAGCCCCAGCATTTT.

Here the CDR3 DNA reads TGTGCCAGCAGCCTACCGGGACAGGCCGTTTCTGCAACTAATGAAAAACTGTTTTTT. It encodes CASSLPGQAVSATNEKLFF. The chain combines TRBV7-9 with TRBJ1-4; TRBD1 matches 8 bases. The CDR3 length is 19 residues. Germline V CDR1 and CDR2: SEHNR, FQNEAQ (reference sequence). V gave up 5 bases and J gave up 0 bases; unmatched junction bases: 14.

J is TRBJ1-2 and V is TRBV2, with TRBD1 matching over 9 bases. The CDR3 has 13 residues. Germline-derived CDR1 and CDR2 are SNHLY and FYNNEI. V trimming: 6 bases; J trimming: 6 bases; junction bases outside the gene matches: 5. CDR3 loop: CASSWTGVDGYTF. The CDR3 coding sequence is TGTGCCAGCAGCTGGACAGGGGTGGATGGCTACACCTTC.

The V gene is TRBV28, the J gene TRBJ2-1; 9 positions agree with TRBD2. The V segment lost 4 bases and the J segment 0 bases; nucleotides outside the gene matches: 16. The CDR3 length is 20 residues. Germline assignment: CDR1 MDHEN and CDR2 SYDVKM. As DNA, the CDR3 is TGTGCCAGCAGTTCACCCCTTACAAGCGGGGGGCTGAGCTCCTACAATGAGCAGTTCTTC. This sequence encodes CASSSPLTSGGLSSYNEQFF.

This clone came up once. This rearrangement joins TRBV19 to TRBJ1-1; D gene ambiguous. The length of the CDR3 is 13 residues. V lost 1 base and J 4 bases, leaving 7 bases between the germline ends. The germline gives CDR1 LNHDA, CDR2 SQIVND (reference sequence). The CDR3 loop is CASSIVGSTEAFF. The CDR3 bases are TGTGCCAGTAGTATAGTCGGGAGCACTGAAGCTTTCTTT.

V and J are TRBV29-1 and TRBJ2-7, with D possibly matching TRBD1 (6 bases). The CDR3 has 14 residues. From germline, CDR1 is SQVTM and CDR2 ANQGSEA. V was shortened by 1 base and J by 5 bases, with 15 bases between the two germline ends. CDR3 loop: CSVEVTGGEDEQYF. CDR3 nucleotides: TGCAGCGTTGAAGTGACAGGAGGCGAGGACGAGCAGTACTTC.

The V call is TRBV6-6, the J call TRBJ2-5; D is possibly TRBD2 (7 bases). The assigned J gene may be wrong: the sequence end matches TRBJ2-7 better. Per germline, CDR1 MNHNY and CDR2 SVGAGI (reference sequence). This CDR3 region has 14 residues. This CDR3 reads CASLKGGGADEQYF. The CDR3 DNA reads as TGTGCCAGCCTCAAAGGAGGGGGGGCCGACGAGCAGTACTTC.

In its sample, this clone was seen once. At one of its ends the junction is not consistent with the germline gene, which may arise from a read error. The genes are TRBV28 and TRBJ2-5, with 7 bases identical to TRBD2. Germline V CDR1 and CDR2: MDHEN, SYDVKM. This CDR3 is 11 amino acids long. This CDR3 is CASSYRDYTDF. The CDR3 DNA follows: TGTGCCAGCAGTTACCGGGACTATACCGACTTC.

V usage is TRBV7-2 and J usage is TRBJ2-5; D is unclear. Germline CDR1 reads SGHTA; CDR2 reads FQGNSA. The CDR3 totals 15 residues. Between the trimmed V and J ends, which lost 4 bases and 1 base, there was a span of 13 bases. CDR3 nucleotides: TGTGCCAGCAGCTCTCAGGCGAACCTCCAAGAGACCCAGTACTTC. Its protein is CASSSQANLQETQYF.

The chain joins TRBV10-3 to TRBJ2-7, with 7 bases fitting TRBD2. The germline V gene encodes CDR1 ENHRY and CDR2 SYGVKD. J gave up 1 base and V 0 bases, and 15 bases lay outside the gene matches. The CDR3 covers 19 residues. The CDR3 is CAISESLQNRRGKSYEQYF. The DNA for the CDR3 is TGTGCCATCAGTGAGTCTCTGCAAAATAGGCGGGGGAAGTCCTACGAGCAGTACTTC.

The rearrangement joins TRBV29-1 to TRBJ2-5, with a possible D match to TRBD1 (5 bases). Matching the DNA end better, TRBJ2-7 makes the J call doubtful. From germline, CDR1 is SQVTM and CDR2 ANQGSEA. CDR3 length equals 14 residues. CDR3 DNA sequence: TGCAGCGTTGGGTACCCGACAGTACCCTACGAGCAGTACTTC. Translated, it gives CSVGYPTVPYEQYF.

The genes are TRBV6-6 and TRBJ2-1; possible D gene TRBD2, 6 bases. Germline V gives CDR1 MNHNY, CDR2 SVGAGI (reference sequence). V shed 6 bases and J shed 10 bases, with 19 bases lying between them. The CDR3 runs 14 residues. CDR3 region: CASRAGDWPPEQFF. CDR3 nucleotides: TGTGCCAGCAGGGCCGGGGACTGGCCACCGGAGCAGTTCTTC.

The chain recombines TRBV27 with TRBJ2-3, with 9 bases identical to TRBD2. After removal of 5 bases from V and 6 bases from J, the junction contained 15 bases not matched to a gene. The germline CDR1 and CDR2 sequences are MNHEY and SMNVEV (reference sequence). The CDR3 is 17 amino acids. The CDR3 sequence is CASSPLTSGAITDTQYF. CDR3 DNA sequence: TGTGCCAGCAGTCCCCTGACTAGCGGAGCTATAACTGATACGCAGTATTTT.

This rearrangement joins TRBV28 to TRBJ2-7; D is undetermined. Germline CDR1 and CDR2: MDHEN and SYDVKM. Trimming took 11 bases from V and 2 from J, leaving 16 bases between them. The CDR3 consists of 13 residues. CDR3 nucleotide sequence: TGTGCCGCCCGTAACTCGCGGACCTACGAGCAGTACTTC. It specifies CAARNSRTYEQYF.

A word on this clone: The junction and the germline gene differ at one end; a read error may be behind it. CDR3 DNA sequence: TGTGCCAGCAGTGAATACGGTGGGACAAACGGATGGAACTTC. Encoded protein: CASSEYGGTNGWNF. J is TRBJ2-7 and V is TRBV6-1; possibly TRBD1 for D (6 bases). Germline V gene sequence: CDR1 MNHNS, CDR2 SASEGT. CDR3 length: 14 residues.

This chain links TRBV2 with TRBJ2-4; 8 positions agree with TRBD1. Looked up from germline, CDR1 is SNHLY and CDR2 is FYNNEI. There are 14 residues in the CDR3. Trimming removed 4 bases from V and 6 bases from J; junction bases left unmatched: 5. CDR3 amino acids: CASSGTGSRNIQYF. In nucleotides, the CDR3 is TGTGCCAGCAGTGGGACAGGGAGTAGAAACATTCAGTACTTC.

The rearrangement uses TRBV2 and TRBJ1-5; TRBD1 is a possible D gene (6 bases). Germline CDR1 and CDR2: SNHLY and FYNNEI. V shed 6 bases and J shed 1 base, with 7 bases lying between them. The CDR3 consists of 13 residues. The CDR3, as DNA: TGTGCCAGCAGCGGACAGAGCAATCAGCCCCAGCATTTT. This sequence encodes CASSGQSNQPQHF.

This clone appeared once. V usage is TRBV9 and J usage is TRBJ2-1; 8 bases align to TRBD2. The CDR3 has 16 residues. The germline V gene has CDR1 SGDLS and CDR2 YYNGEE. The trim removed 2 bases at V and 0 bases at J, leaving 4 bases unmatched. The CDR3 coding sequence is TGTGCCAGCAGCGTCCGGGGGGGGACCTCCTACAATGAGCAGTTCTTC. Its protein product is CASSVRGGTSYNEQFF.

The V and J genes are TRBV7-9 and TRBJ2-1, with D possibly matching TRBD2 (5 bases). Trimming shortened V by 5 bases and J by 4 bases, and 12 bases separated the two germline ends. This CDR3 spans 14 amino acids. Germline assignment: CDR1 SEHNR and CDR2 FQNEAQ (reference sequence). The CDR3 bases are TGTGCCAGCAGCCGACCGGGGATTTACAATGAGCAGTTCTTC. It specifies CASSRPGIYNEQFF. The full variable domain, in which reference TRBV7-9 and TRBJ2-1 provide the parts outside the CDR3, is DTGVSQNPRHKITKRGQNVTFRCDPISEHNRLYWYRQTLGQGPEFLTYFQNEAQLEKSRLLSDRFSAERPKGSFSTLEIQRTEQGDSAMYLCASSRPGIYNEQFFGPGTRLTVL.

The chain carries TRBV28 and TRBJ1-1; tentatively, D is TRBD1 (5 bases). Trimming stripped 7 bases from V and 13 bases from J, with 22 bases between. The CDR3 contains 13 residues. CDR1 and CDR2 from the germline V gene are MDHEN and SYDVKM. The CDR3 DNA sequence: TGTGCCAGCACTATAGGTCGGGGACTCCTTGTTTTCTTT. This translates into CASTIGRGLLVFF.

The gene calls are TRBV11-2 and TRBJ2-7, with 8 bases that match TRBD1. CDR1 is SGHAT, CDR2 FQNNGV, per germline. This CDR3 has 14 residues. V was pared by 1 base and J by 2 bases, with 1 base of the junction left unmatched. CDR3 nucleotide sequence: TGTGCCAGCAGCTTAGGGACAGGGACCTACGAGCAGTACTTC. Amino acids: CASSLGTGTYEQYF.